This TCR beta chain is from a study of T cell responses to AZD1222 COVID-19 vaccine. Study outcomes and limitations: Rises in breadth and depth of Spike-specific TCRs came after two AZD1222 doses. Reports indicate that nearly half of spike-specific TCRs are directed at unmutated variant regions.

Comments on this clone: Its antigen is currently unknown.

The method was immunoSEQ multiplex PCR; TCRdb's version includes in-frame clones alone and lacks a portion of them. Of about 140,000 clones detected, almost 95% appear once; the ten largest clones hold about 2.5%. Between the trimmed V and J ends, which lost 2 bases and 0 bases, there was a span of 19 bases. This CDR3 has 18 amino acids. Germline CDR1 SGHTA, CDR2 FQGTGA. The TCR originated in an adult in good health. The sequencing here drew on peripheral blood, taken on day 0 of AZD1222 vaccination. V gene TRBV7-3 combines with J gene TRBJ1-2; D remains unclear. The DNA of the CDR3 is TGTGCCAGCAGCTTATACCCCACCGGCATAAATACTAACTATGGCTACACCTTC. It yields the protein CASSLYPTGINTNYGYTF.